This T cell receptor beta chain is drawn from a study of T cell responses to AZD1222 COVID-19 vaccine (dated by TCRdb to the early 2020s). Broadly, across the study: TCR sequencing covered 233 trial participants: 200 to 220 given two doses of AZD1222 and around 25 given two doses of MenACWY control vaccine. Trial participants were enrolled into age subgroups of 18-55, 56-69 and 70-plus years, which contained 148, 28 and 57 TCR-sequenced participants, respectively.

The CDR3 regions of human TCRbeta chains were analyzed by immunosequencing. The original methods were these. Repertoire TCRs were matched against a reference library of SARS-CoV-2-specific TCRs generated with the MIRA antigen-specificity platform. Breadth meant the fraction of unique TCRs that were SARS-CoV-2-associated, whereas depth meant the fraction of total T cells that were SARS-CoV-2-associated. Each spike-specific TCR was assigned to its reactive spike region and to a CD4 or CD8 class using the MIRA data. Log10-transformed breadth and depth values were compared by one-way ANOVA with Sidak's multiple comparisons tests. This immuneACCESS table, as held by TCRdb, lists in-frame sequences with V and J called but not all clones. Of the missing ones, under half trace to an unresolved V gene in checked studies; the others have no known cause. V and J calls and clone size come straight from that table; D and trimming were deduced from the DNA. For this sample there are about 120,000 clones; roughly 90% appear just once. In total, the top ten clones hold roughly 4.2% of the sample.

General study outcomes and caveats: The whole spike protein was spanned by vaccine-associated CD4 TCRs, and dominant responses were seen in regions 160-218 and 743-854. After two AZD1222 doses, both the breadth and the depth of spike-specific TCRs were significantly higher than at day 0 and than in MenACWY recipients. Nearly half of unique spike-specific TCRs reportedly recognized epitopes outside regions mutated in the B.1.351 and B.1.1.7 variants. The 56-69-year group was small, and its depth increase did not reach significance, likely because of low power. Because no samples from the day 14 peak response were available, repertoires could be characterized only after the peak T cell response. Participants were mostly white British, with more females than males. The authors suggested clonal diversity may have been underestimated. Conclusions about previously exposed vaccinees are limited because only six or seven AZD1222 recipients were SARS-CoV-2 seropositive at baseline.

The V end gives up 7 bases and the J end 0 bases, leaving 9 bases in the junction not matched to a gene. The CDR3 spans 18 residues, from the cysteine through the phenylalanine. Solely the CDR3 DNA is kept, with 54 bases framed from the first base. From a lookup of the germline V gene, CDR1 and CDR2 are SGHDN and FVKESK. A note on this clone: Its antigen remains undetermined. No per-base quality is available; no much larger clone lies one base away.

Sample time point, as interpreted from the label and publication: about 28 days (+/-7) after the second vaccine dose. The sample's treatment or condition label is to be understood as: meningococcal conjugate vaccine given as trial control. Vaccinee samples were obtained from the UK trials COV001 and COV002, which included a single-blind randomized controlled phase 2/3 trial of AZD1222 (ChAdOx1 nCoV-19) in healthy adults. For TCRbeta chain sequencing, PBMC samples were collected from trial participants at day 0 and at day 28 after the second dose. This TCR came from an adult who received the MenACWY meningococcal vaccine as a control. Recombination joined TRBV14 with TRBJ2-1; 13 of the junction bases match TRBD2. Sequenced material: peripheral blood, taken 28 days after the second dose of the MenACWY control vaccine. The CDR3 region reads CASNPGTSGKSSYNEQFF. The nucleotides are TGTGCCAGCAACCCCGGGACTAGCGGGAAGAGCTCCTACAATGAGCAGTTCTTC. The reference TRBV14 and TRBJ2-1 proteins fill in what lies around the CDR3, so the full variable domain reads EAGVTQFPSHSVIEKGQTVTLRCDPISGHDNLYWYRRVMGKEIKFLLHFVKESKQDESGMPNNRFLAERTGGTYSTLKVQPAELEDSGVYFCASNPGTSGKSSYNEQFFGPGTRLTVL.